What follows are 28 T cell receptor beta chains derived from one specimen sequenced in a study of blood T cells in healthy people across ages. The second PCR ran about 6 to 11 cycles with a sample-barcoded 5' primer and J-beta primers. TCRdb re-analysed the 5' RACE reads in MiXCR, keeping a single row per CDR3 protein. The data hold 1.5 million to 2 million distinct CDR3 sequences, with approximately 32% observed a single time. Sequencing was done on a sample of blood. The receptors derive from a woman in her twenties or thirties in good health.

In regard to this clonotype: A much larger clone differs from this one at a single base, so this may be a read error. The J gene is TRBJ2-3, the V gene TRBV6-1, with D possibly being TRBD1 or TRBD2 (5 bases each). This CDR3 has 20 amino acids. The germline CDR1 and CDR2 sequences are MNHNS and SASEGT. The CDR3 loop is CASSEAEGTIFSPSTGTQYF. The CDR3 DNA is TGTGCCAGCAGTGAAGCGGAAGGGACCATTTTTTCTCCTAGCACAGGTACGCAGTATTTT.

This clonotype showed up just a few times. The rearrangement joins TRBV7-7 to TRBJ2-1, with 11 bases fitting TRBD2. Per germline, CDR1 SSHAT and CDR2 FNYEAQ (reference sequence). V was clipped by 1 base and J by 8 bases; unmatched bases: 7. The CDR3 loop spans 16 amino acids. The CDR3 loop is CASSLELAGVGDEQFF. CDR3 nucleotides: TGTGCCAGCAGCTTAGAACTAGCGGGAGTAGGTGATGAGCAGTTCTTC.

The chain is built from TRBV12-3 or TRBV12-4 and TRBJ1-4, with D possibly TRBD1 on 5 matching bases. The V gene lost 5 bases and the J gene lost 5 bases, with 12 bases spanning the gap. This CDR3 spans 14 amino acids. The CDR3 protein is CASSDRGTNEKLFF. The CDR3 DNA follows: TGTGCCAGCAGTGACCGGGGGACCAATGAAAAACTGTTTTTT.

The chain uses TRBV6-2 or TRBV6-3 and TRBJ1-2; D is ambiguous. Trimming removed 1 base from V and 1 base from J, with 4 bases in between. The CDR3 totals 13 residues. Germline V gives CDR1 MNHEY, CDR2 SVGEGT. The CDR3 bases are TGTGCCAGCAGTTACTTAGATAACTATGGCTACACCTTC. Amino acids: CASSYLDNYGYTF.

This clonotype was picked up a small number of times. V is TRBV9 and J is TRBJ2-1, with a tentative D call TRBD1 (5 bases). Germline V CDR1 and CDR2: SGDLS, YYNGEE. The CDR3 totals 15 residues. The germline V and J ends were trimmed by 3 bases and 0 bases, with 10 bases remaining between them. As DNA, the CDR3 is TGTGCCAGCAGCGAGCTAAGGGGCTCCTACAATGAGCAGTTCTTC. This encodes CASSELRGSYNEQFF.

This clonotype has a handful of counts. The J gene is TRBJ2-7, the V gene TRBV6-1; TRBD1 is a possible D gene (6 bases). This CDR3 has 14 residues. Germline values: CDR1 MNHNS, CDR2 SASEGT. The ends were cut back, 7 bases at V and 5 bases at J, with 18 bases in the middle. CDR3 loop: CASNSRTRGNEQYF. The CDR3 bases are TGTGCCAGCAATTCACGCACCAGGGGAAACGAGCAGTACTTC.

A few counts support this clonotype. The rearrangement joins TRBV5-6 to TRBJ2-3, with 10 positions matching TRBD1. CDR3 length: 15 residues. Germline CDR1 SGHDT, CDR2 YYEEEE. Trimming cost V 0 bases and J 6 bases; bases outside gene matches: 4. The CDR3 DNA sequence: TGTGCCAGCAGCTTGGGACAGGGGGCCCGTGATACGCAGTATTTT. This encodes CASSLGQGARDTQYF. Full variable domain (remainder filled in from reference TRBV5-6 and TRBJ2-3): DAGVTQSPTHLIKTRGQQVTLRCSPKSGHDTVSWYQQALGQGPQFIFQYYEEEERQRGNFPDRFSGHQFPNYSSELNVNALLLGDSALYLCASSLGQGARDTQYFGPGTRLTVL.

A note on this clonotype: The junction departs from germline at one end; a sequencing error may be responsible. The V call is TRBV20-1, the J call TRBJ2-5; tentatively, D is TRBD2 (7 bases). This CDR3 comprises 15 residues. The germline V gene encodes CDR1 DFQATT and CDR2 SNEGSKA (reference sequence). CDR3 loop: CSVPRGADTQEAQYF. The CDR3 DNA is TGCAGTGTCCCACGGGGGGCCGACACGCAAGAGGCCCAGTACTTC.

This chain joins TRBV10-1 and TRBJ2-7, with a tentative D call TRBD1 (6 bases). The V gene's germline CDR1 is WNHNN and CDR2 SYGVQD (reference sequence). The CDR3 sequence is 14 residues long. Trimming removed 7 bases from V and 9 bases from J, with 22 bases in between. The DNA for the CDR3 is TGCGCCAGCAAAAGGACAGTTCGGAGAATCTGGCAGTACTTC. Translated, it gives CASKRTVRRIWQYF.

This chain connects TRBV5-4 to TRBJ1-2; TRBD1 might be the D (6 bases). The ends were cut back, 3 bases at V and 3 bases at J, with 12 bases in the middle. This CDR3 is built from 14 residues. Germline lookup yields CDR1 SGHNT and CDR2 YYREEE (reference sequence). This CDR3 reads CASSSQGLDYGYTF. CDR3 DNA: TGTGCCAGCAGCTCGCAGGGGCTTGACTATGGCTACACCTTC.

The V call is TRBV20-1, the J call TRBJ2-7; TRBD2 aligns across 9 bases. The J call could be wrong; TRBJ2-5 is a better fit for the DNA end. The germline gives CDR1 DFQATT, CDR2 SNEGSKA (reference sequence). This CDR3 is built from 16 residues. This CDR3 is CSARDQRAGGGETQYF. CDR3 DNA sequence: TGCAGTGCTAGAGATCAACGAGCGGGGGGCGGCGAGACCCAGTACTTC.

The chain couples TRBV10-3 to TRBJ1-2, with 9 nucleotides matching TRBD1. Germline trimming cut 6 bases from V and 4 bases from J; bases unmatched to any gene: 6. This CDR3 contains 14 residues. Germline CDR1 and CDR2: ENHRY and SYGVKD. This CDR3 is CAIRGGQGTYGYTF. CDR3 sequence (DNA): TGTGCCATCAGGGGGGGACAGGGAACCTATGGCTACACCTTC.

This clonotype was detected many times. The chain uses TRBV28 and TRBJ2-5, with TRBD1 identical over 8 bases. Per germline, CDR1 MDHEN and CDR2 SYDVKM. This CDR3 is built from 13 residues. V dropped 8 bases and J dropped 5; count of bases not matched to a gene: 7. The CDR3 coding sequence is TGTGCCAGCCTCCAGGGGGCTGGGGAGACCCAGTACTTC. Residues: CASLQGAGETQYF.

Ten or more counts support this clonotype. The chain uses TRBV3-1 and TRBJ2-1; 7 bases are shared with TRBD1. The CDR3 runs 12 residues. CDR1 is LGHDT, CDR2 YNNKEL, per germline (reference sequence). Trimming cost V 6 bases and J 7 bases; bases outside gene matches: 3. In DNA form, the CDR3 reads TGTGCCAGCAGGCTGACAGGGAATGAGCAGTTCTTC. Protein: CASRLTGNEQFF.

Only a few counts were recorded for this clonotype. The rearrangement uses TRBV6-1 and TRBJ1-2; 8 nucleotides align to TRBD1. V dropped 6 bases and J dropped 0; count of bases not matched to a gene: 6. CDR3 length: 15 amino acids. Germline assignment: CDR1 MNHNS and CDR2 SASEGT. The CDR3 is CASREETGANYGYTF. CDR3 sequence (DNA): TGTGCCAGCAGGGAGGAGACAGGGGCTAACTATGGCTACACCTTC.

This clonotype was detected only a few times. The CDR3 nucleotides are TGTGCCAGCAGCTTGATAACAGGATTGTCTGGCTACACCTTC. Translated: CASSLITGLSGYTF. The rearrangement uses TRBV7-9 and TRBJ1-2, with D tentatively TRBD1 (5 bases). The CDR3 is made up of 14 amino acids. Looked up from germline, CDR1 is SEHNR and CDR2 is FQNEAQ (reference sequence). V lost 3 bases and J lost 7, with 15 bases in between.

For this clonotype: A much larger clone lies one base from this, so it may be a read error. The rearrangement joins TRBV29-1 to TRBJ2-1; 9 bases match TRBD2. The CDR3 totals 15 residues. Germline loops: CDR1 SQVTM, CDR2 ANQGSEA. The CDR3 protein is CSVDPIAGVGNERFF. As DNA, the CDR3 is TGCAGCGTTGATCCGATAGCGGGAGTTGGCAATGAGCGGTTCTTC.

The sample holds many counts of this clonotype. The rearrangement links TRBV29-1 to TRBJ1-2; 10 nucleotides match TRBD1. CDR1 is SQVTM and CDR2 is ANQGSEA in the germline V gene. The CDR3 contains 13 residues. J was trimmed by 4 bases and V by 8 bases; bases with no gene match: 7. The CDR3 DNA follows: TGCAGCTTCCTCCGGGACAGGGGCTATGGCTACACCTTC. As protein: CSFLRDRGYGYTF.

Comment on this clonotype: The junction departs from the called germline gene at one end, perhaps through a read error. The chain combines TRBV15 with TRBJ2-7; 9 nucleotides align to TRBD1. Per germline, CDR1 LNHNV and CDR2 YYDKDF (reference sequence). The CDR3 totals 15 residues. CDR3 residues: CATSSWDRASYGQYF. The CDR3 DNA reads TGTGCCACCAGCAGTTGGGACAGGGCTTCCTACGGGCAGTACTTC. Supplemented by reference TRBV15 and TRBJ2-7, the full variable domain reads DAMVIQNPRYQVTQFGKPVTLSCSQTLNHNVMYWYQQKSSQAPKLLFHYYDKDFNNEADTPDNFQSRRPNTSFCFLDIRSPGLGDTAMYLCATSSWDRASYGQYFGPGTRLTVT.

In regard to this clonotype: One base away lies a much larger clone, so this may be a sequencing read error. This chain uses TRBV11-2 with TRBJ2-5; 7 bases map to TRBD2. This CDR3 contains 14 residues. Trimming removed 5 bases from V and 7 bases from J; junction bases left unmatched: 10. In germline, CDR1 is SGHAT, CDR2 FQNNGV. The CDR3 region is CASSPGTTGGTQYF. The CDR3 DNA follows: TGTGCCAGCAGCCCGGGGACTACCGGGGGGACCCAGTACTTC.

This clonotype appeared a few times. The chain recombines TRBV4-2 with TRBJ2-7; a possible D gene is TRBD1 (6 bases). The CDR3 sequence is 15 residues long. The V end lost 5 bases, the J end lost 1 base, and 15 bases lay between the germline ends. CDR1 and CDR2 (germline): LGHNA, YNFKEQ. CDR3 sequence: CASSAHRDTSYEQYF. The CDR3 bases are TGTGCCAGCAGCGCTCACCGGGACACGTCCTACGAGCAGTACTTC.

This chain links TRBV27 with TRBJ2-7; TRBD1 agrees at 12 bases. The V and J ends lost 3 bases and 4 bases, in that order; junction bases with no gene match: 4. This CDR3 is 15 amino acids long. CDR1 and CDR2 from the germline V gene are MNHEY and SMNVEV (reference sequence). CDR3 sequence reads: CASSFGTGGCYEQYF. The CDR3 nucleotides are TGTGCCAGCAGTTTTGGGACAGGGGGCTGTTACGAGCAGTACTTC.

This clonotype came up a few times. The chain carries TRBV21-1 and TRBJ2-7. TRBV21-1 is marked as a pseudogene. The CDR3 length is 14 residues. The CDR3 sequence: CASSKVSSSYEQYF. DNA for the CDR3: TGTGCCAGCAGCAAAGTCAGCAGCAGCTACGAGCAGTACTTC.

The chain couples TRBV12-3 or TRBV12-4 to TRBJ1-2; TRBD1 matches 8 bases. V was pared by 3 bases and J by 7 bases, with 13 bases of the junction left unmatched. The CDR3 length is 16 residues. CDR3 nucleotides: TGTGCCAGCAGTTTGGGACAGGCCCCAAAGTGGGGTGGCTACACCTTC. This codes for CASSLGQAPKWGGYTF.

The V and J genes are TRBV7-3 and TRBJ2-3; TRBD2 agrees at 13 bases. The CDR3 totals 20 residues. The V and J ends lost 5 bases and 4 bases, in that order; junction bases with no gene match: 18. The V gene's germline CDR1 is SGHTA and CDR2 FQGTGA. In DNA, the CDR3 is TGTGCCAGCAGCAGCCCGGGACTAGCGGGGCCCCATAACTCCCCAGATACGCAGTATTTT. It encodes CASSSPGLAGPHNSPDTQYF.

In its sample, this clonotype was seen many times. This chain uses TRBV7-3 with TRBJ2-1, with D possibly matching TRBD2 (7 bases). CDR3 length equals 14 residues. Trimming took 6 bases from V and 7 from J, leaving 16 bases between them. Germline V CDR1 and CDR2: SGHTA, FQGTGA. The CDR3 spells CASSNPKGGNEQFF. In DNA form, the CDR3 reads TGTGCCAGCAGTAACCCGAAGGGGGGGAATGAGCAGTTCTTC.

CDR3 loop: CASSLQRGESYEQYF. CDR3 bases: TGTGCCAGCAGCTTACAACGGGGGGAATCCTACGAGCAGTACTTC. This chain uses TRBV11-2 with TRBJ2-7; 7 nucleotides agree with TRBD2. The CDR3 is 15 amino acids. Germline loops: CDR1 SGHAT, CDR2 FQNNGV. The V segment lost 2 bases and the J segment 1 base; nucleotides outside the gene matches: 5.

Worth noting for this clonotype: A read error is possible here, since a much larger clone lies one base away. This chain uses TRBV29-1 with TRBJ2-5; 10 positions agree with TRBD2. Judging by the DNA end, TRBJ2-7 fits better; the J call may be wrong. Per the germline V gene, CDR1 is SQVTM and CDR2 is ANQGSEA. The CDR3 is 13 residues long. The CDR3 DNA reads as TGCGGCGTTGCTAGCGGGAGAAGGTACGAGCAGTACTTC. Protein sequence: CGVASGRRYEQYF.